The 18 T cell receptor beta chains reported below all come from one sample, sequenced in a study of T-cell reconstitution after alpha-beta-depleted transplantation in children. Unique molecular identifiers were incorporated into the prepared TCRbeta library. MiXCR was run by TCRdb on the PCR reads, yielding one entry per CDR3 protein. This sample has approximately 47,000 distinct CDR3 sequences, with around half found just once. The sequenced sample was peripheral blood, obtained before TCRalphabeta/CD19-depleted stem cell transplant. These receptors came from a boy younger than two with SCID, due to receive a stem cell transplant.

This clonotype was observed a handful of times. The J gene is TRBJ1-1, the V gene TRBV7-2; no firm D call. The CDR3 has 14 residues. The germline gives CDR1 SGHTA, CDR2 FQGNSA. Deletions cut 1 base from V and 1 base from J, with 7 bases between. Written as DNA, the CDR3 is TGTGCCAGCAGCTTAGGGGGAGCGAACACTGAAGCTTTCTTT. Translation: CASSLGGANTEAFF. The full variable domain, its missing parts supplied by reference TRBV7-2 and TRBJ1-1, is GAGVSQSPSNKVTEKGKDVELRCDPISGHTALYWYRQSLGQGLEFLIYFQGNSAPDKSGLPSDRFSAERTGGSVSTLTIQRTQQEDSAVYLCASSLGGANTEAFFGQGTRLTVV.

The chain recombines TRBV7-2 with TRBJ1-6, with D perhaps matching TRBD1 (6 bases). The V gene's germline CDR1 is SGHTA and CDR2 FQGNSA. Trimming left V 4 bases short and J 4 bases short, with 11 bases between. The length of the CDR3 is 15 residues. In nucleotides, the CDR3 is TGTGCCAGCAGCTGGGGGGGGCAGTATAATTCACCCCTCCACTTT. Translated: CASSWGGQYNSPLHF.

The chain carries TRBV29-1 and TRBJ1-1; D is unresolved. CDR3 length: 11 amino acids. Germline V lookup: CDR1 SQVTM, CDR2 ANQGSEA. Trimming removed 4 bases from V and 6 bases from J, with 9 bases in between. Written as DNA, the CDR3 is TGCAGCGTTGCCCGAGGATCTGAAGCTTTCTTT. Translating gives CSVARGSEAFF.

The chain couples TRBV7-2 to TRBJ2-7, with TRBD1 identical over 8 bases. The CDR3 length is 14 residues. Germline CDR1 is SGHTA and CDR2 is FQGNSA. The J segment lost 5 bases and the V segment lost 4 bases, leaving 7 bases of the junction unmatched. Written as DNA, the CDR3 is TGTGCCAGCAGCTCCGGGACAGGCCAAGACGAGCAGTACTTC. It specifies CASSSGTGQDEQYF.

This clonotype was picked up a small number of times. The chain is built from TRBV4-2 and TRBJ2-7; TRBD2 is a possible D gene (6 bases). The CDR3 is 13 residues long. Germline CDR1 LGHNA, CDR2 YNFKEQ. V lost 4 bases to trimming and J lost 7 bases, with 14 bases between them. The CDR3, as DNA: TGTGCCAGCAGCCCCCGCGGGACGGAAGAGCAGTACTTC. The encoded protein is CASSPRGTEEQYF.

The V and J genes are TRBV5-6 and TRBJ2-2; a weak D match, TRBD1 (6 bases). Trimming shortened V by 5 bases and J by 2 bases, and 13 bases separated the two germline ends. The germline CDR1 and CDR2 sequences are SGHDT and YYEEEE. The CDR3 is 15 amino acids. This CDR3 is CASSPQGFNTGELFF. In nucleotides, the CDR3 is TGTGCCAGCAGTCCTCAGGGGTTTAACACCGGGGAGCTGTTTTTT.

V usage is TRBV7-2 and J usage is TRBJ1-4; 9 nucleotides line up with TRBD1. Germline CDR1 and CDR2: SGHTA and FQGNSA. J lost 7 bases, V lost 3 bases, and 3 bases had no gene match. The CDR3 extends over 14 amino acids. The CDR3: CASSFTGGGEKLFF. The DNA for the CDR3 is TGTGCCAGCAGCTTTACAGGGGGCGGTGAAAAACTGTTTTTT.

The chain recombines TRBV7-9 with TRBJ2-1; 11 bases fit TRBD2. With 6 bases clipped from V and 8 bases from J, the junction kept 6 bases outside the gene matches. The CDR3 consists of 14 residues. Germline CDR1 SEHNR, CDR2 FQNEAQ (reference sequence). DNA for the CDR3: TGTGCCAGCAGAACTAGCGGGAGCGGCCATGAGCAGTTCTTC. It codes for CASRTSGSGHEQFF.

This chain connects TRBV11-2 to TRBJ2-7; 7 bases fit TRBD1. This CDR3 comprises 12 residues. Germline V gives CDR1 SGHAT, CDR2 FQNNGV. V shed 3 bases and J 12 bases; nucleotides not matched to a gene: 8. CDR3 DNA sequence: TGTGCCAGCAGCTTTGACCGGGACAGCGGGTACTTC. Residues: CASSFDRDSGYF.

This clonotype was observed a few times. The chain uses TRBV7-9 and TRBJ2-7; unclear D gene. The CDR3 is 14 amino acids. The V end was cut by 1 base, the J end by 4 bases, with 11 bases between. Germline V lookup: CDR1 SEHNR, CDR2 FQNEAQ (reference sequence). The DNA of the CDR3 is TGTGCCAGCAGCTTAGATCTAGGAAGTTACGAGCAGTACTTC. It encodes CASSLDLGSYEQYF.

The V gene is TRBV20-1, the J gene TRBJ2-3; 8 positions match TRBD2. From germline, CDR1 is DFQATT and CDR2 SNEGSKA (reference sequence). This CDR3 has 17 amino acids. Trimming removed 0 bases from V and 3 bases from J; junction bases left unmatched: 11. The CDR3 is CSARDLPGGVGTDTQYF. In nucleotides, the CDR3 is TGCAGTGCTAGAGATTTGCCGGGGGGGGTGGGTACAGATACGCAGTATTTT.

This clonotype appeared many times. The rearrangement joins TRBV20-1 to TRBJ1-1; no clear D gene. Trimming took 2 bases from V and 6 from J, leaving 19 bases between them. CDR3 size: 15 residues. CDR1 is DFQATT, CDR2 SNEGSKA, per germline (reference sequence). The CDR3 DNA reads TGCAGTGCTAGAAGCCTCCAAACGCAGTCTCCTGAAGCTTTCTTT. This codes for CSARSLQTQSPEAFF.

The chain is built from TRBV4-1 and TRBJ1-2; D is perhaps TRBD1 (5 bases). Germline values: CDR1 MGHRA, CDR2 YSYEKL. The ends were cut back, 4 bases at V and 4 bases at J, with 16 bases in the middle. The CDR3 is 15 amino acids. The CDR3 region has the DNA TGCGCCAGCAGCCCAAGAGAGGGGTTTAGCTATGGCTACACCTTC. This translates into CASSPREGFSYGYTF.

The chain carries TRBV5-1 and TRBJ2-1; D is possibly TRBD2 (5 bases). Germline CDR1 is SGHRS and CDR2 is YFSETQ. The V end was cut by 4 bases, the J end by 13 bases, with 24 bases between. This CDR3 comprises 15 residues. CDR3 sequence (DNA): TGCGCCAGCAGCCCCAACGCCGTGGCCCCGGGGATACAGTTCTTC. This gives the protein CASSPNAVAPGIQFF.

Remarks on this clonotype: Because it lacks the conserved phenylalanine or tryptophan at the end, this CDR3 is likely a read error. The rearrangement uses TRBV11-2 and TRBJ2-4; TRBD2 is a possible D gene (6 bases). The germline V and J ends were trimmed by 4 bases and 0 bases, with 16 bases remaining between them. CDR3 size: 17 residues. Germline V lookup: CDR1 SGHAT, CDR2 FQNNGV. The CDR3 DNA reads TGTGCCAGCAGCTCCCTTGTCGGGGGACGAGCCAAAAACATTCAGTACCTC. This sequence encodes CASSSLVGGRAKNIQYL.

This clonotype was detected a few times. This chain uses TRBV5-1 with TRBJ1-3; D perhaps matches TRBD1 (5 bases). The CDR3 totals 14 residues. Germline CDR1 SGHRS, CDR2 YFSETQ. V was clipped by 2 bases and J by 1 base, with 7 bases between them. DNA of the CDR3: TGCGCCAGCAGCTTACAGGAATCTGGAAACACCATATATTTT. Amino acids: CASSLQESGNTIYF. Looking up the rest from reference TRBV5-1 and TRBJ1-3 gives the full variable domain: KAGVTQTPRYLIKTRGQQVTLSCSPISGHRSVSWYQQTPGQGLQFLFEYFSETQRNKGNFPGRFSGRQFSNSRSEMNVSTLELGDSALYLCASSLQESGNTIYFGEGSWLTVV.

The rearrangement uses TRBV3-1 and TRBJ2-3, with D possibly TRBD2 on 6 matching bases. The ends were cut back, 1 base at V and 4 bases at J, with 12 bases in the middle. The CDR3 is 15 amino acids. Germline CDR1 is LGHDT and CDR2 is YNNKEL (reference sequence). The CDR3 DNA sequence: TGTGCCAGCAGCCAAGTGGAGGCGGGATCAGATACGCAGTATTTT. This sequence encodes CASSQVEAGSDTQYF.

The CDR3 spells CAISVSAGGFAGELFF. CDR3 DNA sequence: TGTGCCATCAGTGTAAGCGCAGGGGGTTTTGCCGGGGAGCTGTTTTTT. The genes are TRBV10-3 and TRBJ2-2, with TRBD1 matching over 7 bases. The CDR3 covers 16 residues. J gave up 6 bases and V 4 bases, and 11 bases lay outside the gene matches. Per the germline V gene, CDR1 is ENHRY and CDR2 is SYGVKD.